This entry lists 4 T cell receptor beta chains sequenced from one sample in a study of OX40 agonist ivuxolimab in advanced cancers. Data came from immunoSEQ multiplex PCR; TCRdb stores just in-frame clones and leaves some out. The sample comprises about 60,000 clones, about nine tenths of which are singletons, and approximately 3% rests with the top ten. Material: CD4+ or CD8+ T cells sorted from blood, obtained in a trial of the OX40 agonist ivuxolimab. The receptors here all came from an adult with an advanced solid tumor such as melanoma, head and neck, liver or kidney cancer.

The chain links TRBV5-1 to TRBJ2-3, with D hard to call. The CDR3 is 14 residues long. The germline V gene has CDR1 SGHRS and CDR2 YFSETQ. The germline V and J ends were trimmed by 0 bases and 6 bases, with 11 bases remaining between them. In DNA form, the CDR3 reads TGCGCCAGCAGCTTGGGGCCCAGTGAGGATACGCAGTATTTT. Protein product: CASSLGPSEDTQYF.

The V and J genes are TRBV6-6 and TRBJ2-7; TRBD2 matches 10 bases. The V segment lost 6 bases and the J segment 0 bases; nucleotides outside the gene matches: 2. This CDR3 spans 14 amino acids. CDR1 is MNHNY, CDR2 SVGAGI, per germline (reference sequence). CDR3 DNA: TGTGCCAGCAGCCTAGCGGGAGACTCCTACGAGCAGTACTTC. It specifies CASSLAGDSYEQYF.

V gene TRBV19 combines with J gene TRBJ1-1; TRBD1 aligns across 8 bases. The CDR3 extends over 14 amino acids. Trimming removed 5 bases from V and 1 base from J; junction bases left unmatched: 3. The V gene's germline CDR1 is LNHDA and CDR2 SQIVND (reference sequence). CDR3: CASSADRGNTEAFF. Written as DNA, the CDR3 is TGTGCCAGTAGTGCCGACAGGGGGAACACTGAAGCTTTCTTT.

The J gene is TRBJ1-4, the V gene TRBV7-2; D is undetermined. The V end was cut by 2 bases, the J end by 8 bases, with 15 bases between. Germline-derived CDR1 and CDR2 are SGHTA and FQGNSA. The CDR3 loop spans 15 amino acids. Written as DNA, the CDR3 is TGTGCCAGCAGCTTATTGGGAACTCAGGAGGAAAAACTGTTTTTT. Protein product: CASSLLGTQEEKLFF.